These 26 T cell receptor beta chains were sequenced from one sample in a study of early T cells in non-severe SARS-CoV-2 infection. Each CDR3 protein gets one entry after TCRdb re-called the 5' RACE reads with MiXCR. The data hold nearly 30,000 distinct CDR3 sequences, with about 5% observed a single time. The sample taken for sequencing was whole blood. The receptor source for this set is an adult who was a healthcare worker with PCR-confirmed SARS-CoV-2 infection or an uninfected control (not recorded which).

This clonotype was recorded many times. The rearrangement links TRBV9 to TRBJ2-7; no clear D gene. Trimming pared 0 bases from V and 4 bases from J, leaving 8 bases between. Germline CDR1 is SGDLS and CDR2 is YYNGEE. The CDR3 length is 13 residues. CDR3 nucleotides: TGTGCCAGCAGCGTAGCCCCTATGTACGAGCAGTACTTC. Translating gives CASSVAPMYEQYF. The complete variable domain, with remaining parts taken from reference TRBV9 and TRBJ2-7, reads DSGVTQTPKHLITATGQRVTLRCSPRSGDLSVYWYQQSLDQGLQFLIQYYNGEERAKGNILERFSAQQFPDLHSELNLSSLELGDSALYFCASSVAPMYEQYFGPGTRLTVT.

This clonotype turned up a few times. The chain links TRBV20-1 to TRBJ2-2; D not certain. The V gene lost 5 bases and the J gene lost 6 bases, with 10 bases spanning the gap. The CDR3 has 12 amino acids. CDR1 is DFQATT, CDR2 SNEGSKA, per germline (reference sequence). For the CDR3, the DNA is TGCAGTGCTTCTAGAACCGCCGGGGAGCTGTTTTTT. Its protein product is CSASRTAGELFF.

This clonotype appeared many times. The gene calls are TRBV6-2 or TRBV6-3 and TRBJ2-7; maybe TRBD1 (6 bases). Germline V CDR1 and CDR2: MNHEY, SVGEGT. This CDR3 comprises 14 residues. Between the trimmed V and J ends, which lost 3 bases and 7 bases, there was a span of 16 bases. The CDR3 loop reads CASSYMGAKIEQYF. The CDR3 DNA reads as TGTGCCAGCAGTTATATGGGGGCGAAGATTGAGCAGTACTTC.

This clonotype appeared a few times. Written as DNA, the CDR3 is TGCGCCAGCAGCTTGGCACGCATCTCCTACAATGAGCAGTTCTTC. Its protein product is CASSLARISYNEQFF. J is TRBJ2-1 and V is TRBV5-1; no clear D. Looked up from germline, CDR1 is SGHRS and CDR2 is YFSETQ. This CDR3 comprises 15 residues. Between the trimmed V and J ends, which lost 0 bases and 0 bases, there was a span of 7 bases.

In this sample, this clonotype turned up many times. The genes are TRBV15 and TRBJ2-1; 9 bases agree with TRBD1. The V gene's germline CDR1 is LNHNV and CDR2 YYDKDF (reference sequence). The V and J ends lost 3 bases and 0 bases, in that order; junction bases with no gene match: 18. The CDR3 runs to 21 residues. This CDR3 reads CATSSTFTGTGKGPSYNEQFF. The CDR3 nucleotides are TGTGCCACCAGCAGTACATTTACCGGGACAGGGAAGGGACCCTCCTACAATGAGCAGTTCTTC.

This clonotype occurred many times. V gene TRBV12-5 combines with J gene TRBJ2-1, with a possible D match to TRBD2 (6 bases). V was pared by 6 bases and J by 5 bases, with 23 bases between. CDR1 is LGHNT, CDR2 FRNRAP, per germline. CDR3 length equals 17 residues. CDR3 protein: CASGNPGVGISNNEQFF. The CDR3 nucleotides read TGTGCTAGTGGAAACCCGGGGGTCGGGATCTCAAACAATGAGCAGTTCTTC.

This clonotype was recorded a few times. The CDR3 sequence: CSVERTREQYF. In nucleotides, the CDR3 is TGCAGCGTTGAAAGGACTAGAGAGCAGTACTTC. This chain connects TRBV29-1 to TRBJ2-7; 7 nucleotides match TRBD2. The CDR3 runs to 11 residues. V shed 2 bases, J shed 7 bases, and the junction held 2 bases outside the gene matches. In germline, CDR1 is SQVTM, CDR2 ANQGSEA.

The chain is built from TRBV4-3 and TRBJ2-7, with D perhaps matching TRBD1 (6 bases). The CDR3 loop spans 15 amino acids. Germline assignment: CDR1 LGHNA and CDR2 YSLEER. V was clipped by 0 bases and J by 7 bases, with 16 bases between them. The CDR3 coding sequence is TGCGCCAGCAGCCAAGACCACAGGGAATTGTATGAGCAGTACTTC. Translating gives CASSQDHRELYEQYF.

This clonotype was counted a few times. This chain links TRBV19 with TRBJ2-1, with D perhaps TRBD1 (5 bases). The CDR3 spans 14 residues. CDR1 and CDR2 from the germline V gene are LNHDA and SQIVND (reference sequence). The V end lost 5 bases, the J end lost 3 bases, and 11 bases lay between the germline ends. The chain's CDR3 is CASSWGRGYNEQFF. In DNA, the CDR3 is TGTGCCAGTAGTTGGGGTAGGGGCTACAATGAGCAGTTCTTC.

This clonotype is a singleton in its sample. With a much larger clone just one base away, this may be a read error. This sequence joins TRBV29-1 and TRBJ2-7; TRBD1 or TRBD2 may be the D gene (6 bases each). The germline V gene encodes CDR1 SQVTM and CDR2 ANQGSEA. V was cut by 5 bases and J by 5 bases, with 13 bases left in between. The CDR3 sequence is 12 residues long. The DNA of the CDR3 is TGCAGCGTTCCAGGGGAGGCCCACGAGCAGTACTTC. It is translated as CSVPGEAHEQYF.

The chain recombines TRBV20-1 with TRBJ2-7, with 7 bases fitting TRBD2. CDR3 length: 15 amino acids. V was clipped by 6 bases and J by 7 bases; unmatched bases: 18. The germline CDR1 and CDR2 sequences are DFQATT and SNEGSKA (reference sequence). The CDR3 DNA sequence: TGCAGTGCGGCGGGGGTCGGCTGGGCGCTGGGGGAGCAGTACTTC. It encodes CSAAGVGWALGEQYF.

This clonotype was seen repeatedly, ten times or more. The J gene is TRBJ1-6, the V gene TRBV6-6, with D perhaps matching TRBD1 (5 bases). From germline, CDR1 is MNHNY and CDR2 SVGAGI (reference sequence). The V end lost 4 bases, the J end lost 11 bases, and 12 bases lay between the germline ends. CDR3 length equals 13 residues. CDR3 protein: CASSSGAGTPLHF. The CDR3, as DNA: TGTGCCAGCAGTTCCGGGGCTGGGACACCCCTCCACTTT.

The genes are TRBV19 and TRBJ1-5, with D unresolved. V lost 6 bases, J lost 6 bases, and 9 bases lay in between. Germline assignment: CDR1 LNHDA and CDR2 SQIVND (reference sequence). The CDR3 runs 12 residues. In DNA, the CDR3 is TGTGCCAGTAGAGAGGGATCTCAGCCCCAGCATTTT. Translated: CASREGSQPQHF.

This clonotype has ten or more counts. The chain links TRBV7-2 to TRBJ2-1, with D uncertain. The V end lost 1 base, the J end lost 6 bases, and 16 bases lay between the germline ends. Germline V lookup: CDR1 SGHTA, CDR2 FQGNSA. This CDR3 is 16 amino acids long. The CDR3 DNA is TGTGCCAGCAGCTTAGTCGGAGAGAGTCGGATCAATGAGCAGTTCTTC. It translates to CASSLVGESRINEQFF.

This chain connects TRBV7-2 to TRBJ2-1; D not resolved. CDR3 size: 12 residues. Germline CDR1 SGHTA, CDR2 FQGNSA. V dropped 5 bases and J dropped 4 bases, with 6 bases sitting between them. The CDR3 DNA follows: TGTGCCAGCAGCCGAAGTTACAATGAGCAGTTCTTC. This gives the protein CASSRSYNEQFF.

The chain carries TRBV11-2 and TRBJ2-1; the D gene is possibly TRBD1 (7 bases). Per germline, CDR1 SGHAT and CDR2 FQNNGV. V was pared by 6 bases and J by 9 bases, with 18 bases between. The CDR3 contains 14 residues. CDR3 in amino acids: CASRGRGDHGEQFF. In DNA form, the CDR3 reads TGTGCCAGCAGGGGCAGGGGGGACCATGGTGAGCAGTTCTTC. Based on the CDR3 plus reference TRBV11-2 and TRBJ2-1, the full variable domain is EAGVAQSPRYKIIEKRQSVAFWCNPISGHATLYWYQQILGQGPKLLIQFQNNGVVDDSQLPKDRFSAERLKGVDSTLKIQPAKLEDSAVYLCASRGRGDHGEQFFGPGTRLTVL.

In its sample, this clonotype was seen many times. DNA of the CDR3: TGTGCCAGCAGCCCTACGGGTCAGATCACTGAAGCTTTCTTT. As protein: CASSPTGQITEAFF. V and J are TRBV7-8 and TRBJ1-1; D is unresolved. V gave up 5 bases and J gave up 4 bases, with 14 bases separating them. This CDR3 has 14 residues. Looked up from germline, CDR1 is SGHVS and CDR2 is FQNEAQ.

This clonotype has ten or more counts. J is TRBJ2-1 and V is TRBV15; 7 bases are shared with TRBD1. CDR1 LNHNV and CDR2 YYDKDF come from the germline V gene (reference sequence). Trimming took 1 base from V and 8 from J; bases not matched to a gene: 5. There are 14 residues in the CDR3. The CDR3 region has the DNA TGTGCCACCAGCAGAGGGACAGGAAGCGATGAGCAGTTCTTC. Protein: CATSRGTGSDEQFF. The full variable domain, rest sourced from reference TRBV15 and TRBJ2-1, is DAMVIQNPRYQVTQFGKPVTLSCSQTLNHNVMYWYQQKSSQAPKLLFHYYDKDFNNEADTPDNFQSRRPNTSFCFLDIRSPGLGDTAMYLCATSRGTGSDEQFFGPGTRLTVL.

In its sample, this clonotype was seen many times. CDR3 coding DNA: TGCGCCAGCAGCTTGTTTGGGAGTAACACTGAAGCTTTCTTT. Protein: CASSLFGSNTEAFF. The chain carries TRBV5-1 and TRBJ1-1, with D unclear. The V end was cut by 1 base, the J end by 2 bases, with 9 bases between. CDR3 length equals 14 residues. Per germline, CDR1 SGHRS and CDR2 YFSETQ.

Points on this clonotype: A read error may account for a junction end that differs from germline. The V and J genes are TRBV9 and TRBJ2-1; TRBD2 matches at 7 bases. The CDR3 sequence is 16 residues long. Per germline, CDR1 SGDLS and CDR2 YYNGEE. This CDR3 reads CASSVDAGVFYDEQFF. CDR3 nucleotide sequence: TGTGCCAGCAGCGTAGACGCGGGGGTCTTCTACGATGAGCAGTTCTTC. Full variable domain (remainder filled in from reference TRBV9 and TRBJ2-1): DSGVTQTPKHLITATGQRVTLRCSPRSGDLSVYWYQQSLDQGLQFLIQYYNGEERAKGNILERFSAQQFPDLHSELNLSSLELGDSALYFCASSVDAGVFYDEQFFGPGTRLTVL.

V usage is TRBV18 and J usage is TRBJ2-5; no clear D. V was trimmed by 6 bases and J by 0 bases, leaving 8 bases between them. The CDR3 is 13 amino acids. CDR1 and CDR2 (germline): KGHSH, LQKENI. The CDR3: CASSPRYQETQYF. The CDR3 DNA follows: TGTGCCAGCTCGCCCAGGTACCAAGAGACCCAGTACTTC. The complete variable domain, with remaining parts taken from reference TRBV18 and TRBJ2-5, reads NAGVMQNPRHLVRRRGQEARLRCSPMKGHSHVYWYRQLPEEGLKFMVYLQKENIIDESGMPKERFSAEFPKEGPSILRIQQVVRGDSAAYFCASSPRYQETQYFGPGTRLLVL.

The CDR3 DNA reads as TGTGCCAGCTGTCCCGGCGGACAGGGAACGGCGGGGGCCAACGTCCTGACTTTC. Its translation is CASCPGGQGTAGANVLTF. V usage is TRBV6-6 and J usage is TRBJ2-6; 8 nucleotides agree with TRBD1. V shed 8 bases, J shed 4 bases, and the junction held 16 bases outside the gene matches. Germline-derived CDR1 and CDR2 are MNHNY and SVGAGI (reference sequence). This CDR3 contains 18 residues.

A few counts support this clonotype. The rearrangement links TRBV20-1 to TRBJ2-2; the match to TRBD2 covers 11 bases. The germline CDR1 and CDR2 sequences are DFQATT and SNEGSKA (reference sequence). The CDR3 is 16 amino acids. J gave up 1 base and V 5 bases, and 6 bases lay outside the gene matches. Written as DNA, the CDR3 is TGCAGTGCTGAGGCAGGGACTAGCGGGAACACCGGGGAGCTGTTTTTT. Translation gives CSAEAGTSGNTGELFF.

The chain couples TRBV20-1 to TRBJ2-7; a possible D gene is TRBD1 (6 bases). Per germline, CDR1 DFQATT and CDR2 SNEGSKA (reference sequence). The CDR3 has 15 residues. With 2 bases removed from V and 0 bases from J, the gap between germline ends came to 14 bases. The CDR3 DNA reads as TGCAGTGCTAGATACACAGGGTCGAGCTCCTACGAGCAGTACTTC. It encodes CSARYTGSSSYEQYF.

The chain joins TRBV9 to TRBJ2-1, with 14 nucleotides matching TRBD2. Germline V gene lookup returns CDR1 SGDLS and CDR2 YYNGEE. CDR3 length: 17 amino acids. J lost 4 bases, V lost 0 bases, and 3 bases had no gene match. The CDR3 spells CASSVGGTSGGYNEQFF. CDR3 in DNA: TGTGCCAGCAGCGTAGGCGGGACTAGCGGGGGTTACAATGAGCAGTTCTTC.

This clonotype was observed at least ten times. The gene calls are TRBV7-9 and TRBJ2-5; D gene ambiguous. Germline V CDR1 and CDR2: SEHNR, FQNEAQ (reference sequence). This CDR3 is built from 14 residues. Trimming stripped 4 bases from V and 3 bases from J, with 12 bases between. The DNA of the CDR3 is TGTGCCAGCAGCTCGACCCCGAAGGAAGAGACCCAGTACTTC. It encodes CASSSTPKEETQYF.